Listed below are T cell receptor beta chains from one sample, sequenced in a study of T cells in localized non-small cell lung cancer. Profiled with immunoSEQ multiplex PCR; TCRdb holds only in-frame clones, not every one. The table lists just under 1,500 clones, roughly 25% of them singletons. The sequencing used normal lung tissue next to the tumor, collected before any cancer treatment. These receptors originate from a male donor aged 60 or over with stage II squamous cell lung carcinoma. CDR3s include the opening cysteine and the closing phenylalanine or tryptophan. Each record gives: clone size, V gene, D gene, J gene, CDR3 DNA, CDR3 protein. A D gene is named only where the DNA matches it firmly. A row's size may be missing; if present it is once, few, many or a size class.

few,TRBV18,.,TRBJ2-1,TGTGCCAGCTCACCACCGATCCGCGGGGATTACAATGAGCAGTTCTTC,CASSPPIRGDYNEQFF
few,TRBV6-8,.,TRBJ2-3,TGTGCCAGCAGTTACTTTTCGACCACAGATACGCAGTATTTT,CASSYFSTTDTQYF
few,TRBV18,.,TRBJ2-7,TGTGCCAGCTCACCAGAGGGCTACGAGCAGTACTTC,CASSPEGYEQYF
.,TRBV12-5,TRBD2,TRBJ2-7,TGTGCTAGTGGTTTGGTTCCGATTTTGACGATTCGGGGGGAGTACGAGCAGTACTTC,CASGLVPILTIRGEYEQYF
few,TRBV11-3,.,TRBJ1-1,TGTGCCAGCAGCTCGGATAGGATGGTGAGCACTGAAGCTTTCTTT,CASSSDRMVSTEAFF
once,TRBV5-1,TRBD1,TRBJ1-6,TGCGCCAGCAGCCTGGGACAGAATAATTCACCCCTCCACTTT,CASSLGQNNSPLHF
.,TRBV5-1,.,TRBJ1-1,TGCGCCAGCAGCCAGGGACGGTTGAACACTGAAGCTTTCTTT,CASSQGRLNTEAFF
.,TRBV19,TRBD2,TRBJ2-1,TGTGCCAGTAGTGCTTGGACTAGCGGAGACAAAGGTGAGCAGTTCTTC,CASSAWTSGDKGEQFF
medium-sized,TRBV7-2,.,TRBJ2-7,TGTGCCAGCAGCTTAAACAGGGCCTACGAGCAGTACTTC,CASSLNRAYEQYF
few,TRBV6-8,TRBD2,TRBJ2-5,TGTGCCAGCAGTTACCGAATGACTAGCGGGACAGGGGAGACCCAGTACTTC,CASSYRMTSGTGETQYF
few,TRBV6-8,.,TRBJ1-1,TGTGCCAGCAGTTACTCTCGGGGGGGGAACACTGAAGCTTTCTTT,CASSYSRGGNTEAFF
.,TRBV10-3,.,TRBJ2-1,TGTGCCATCAGTGAGTCATGGGGGTCGTACAATGAGCAGTTCTTC,CAISESWGSYNEQFF
.,TRBV6-7,.,TRBJ2-7,TGTGCCAGCTCAGGGGGGCACGAGCAGTACTTC,CASSGGHEQYF
once,TRBV10-2,TRBD2,TRBJ2-1,TGCGCCAGCAGTGTAGGGCGGGAGGGCTTTAGCTCCTACAATGAGCAGTTCTTC,CASSVGREGFSSYNEQFF